This entry is about one T cell receptor (beta chain). What antigen it recognizes has not been identified. Base qualities are not provided; no much larger clone lies one nucleotide away. This entry belongs to a study of blood T cell repertoires in COVID-19 (dated by TCRdb to the early 2020s). As for the study more broadly: Samples from collaborators originated in the United States, Italy and Spain and spanned both the acute and convalescent phases of COVID-19. The prospective study material was composed of cDNA or gDNA derived from T cells, B-cell-depleted T cells, or PBMCs. Subjects who had been exposed to COVID-19, were actively infected with it, or had recovered from it provided the deeply sampled blood TCRbeta repertoires that made up the dataset. The repertoires were made available in a free public database intended to serve as a resource for research on the immune response to SARS-CoV-2. The samples were drawn from the first 160 participants of the ongoing ImmuneRACE study and from under 1,500 subjects provided by 6 global collaborators. The sample metadata nearly always contained a de-identified subject ID, COVID-19 status, age in years and sex. Where available, HLA class I and class II types were taken from metadata supplied by the sample provider and were not determined by assay-based typing.

TCRbeta CDR3 regions were amplified from genomic DNA using the immunoSEQ Assay, a bias-controlled multiplex PCR. The original pipeline was this. Within the assay, amplification of reference gene primers was used to estimate how many nucleated cells each sample contained. Sequence reads were collapsed and filtered to measure the absolute abundance of every unique TCRbeta CDR3 rearrangement. For each sample, productive Simpson clonality was calculated as the square root of Simpson's diversity index across productive rearrangements. Not all clones reach the TCRdb copy of this immuneACCESS table, which keeps in-frame sequences only. Checked studies attribute under half of the gap to unresolved V genes and leave the rest unexplained. That table supplies the V and J calls and clone size; D and trimming were determined from the DNA. In this sample the table shows 150,000 to 180,000 clones, roughly 80% of which occur a single time. The ten most abundant clones make up 25% to 30% of the sample.

The CDR3 contains 14 residues, cysteine and phenylalanine counted. The only DNA kept is the CDR3, 42 bases in frame from the first base. Looking up the germline V gene yields CDR1 SNHLY and CDR2 FYNNEI. V is cut by 3 bases and J by 4 bases, and the space between the germline ends is 12 bases. Beyond this particular receptor, the publication reports: The amount of clinical and demographic metadata varied by source and participant and was provided uncurated.

Collaborating institutions collected whole blood in K2EDTA tubes following their own protocols. For TCRbeta analysis, collaborators shipped samples as frozen whole blood, isolated PBMCs, or DNA extracted from either of those sample types. The sequence derives from a woman aged 55-70 years with acute or convalescent COVID-19. Material for sequencing was peripheral blood. The sequence joins TRBV2 to TRBJ1-2; the D gene is perhaps TRBD1, from 5 matching bases. The CDR3 reads CASSDQGVGYGYTF. The nucleotide sequence is given as TGTGCCAGCAGTGATCAGGGTGTGGGCTATGGCTACACCTTC.